The source of this T cell receptor (beta chain) is a study of early T cells in non-severe SARS-CoV-2 infection. The wider study: RNA in bulk from unsorted whole blood was sequenced, and chains were unpaired.

MiXCR, run by TCRdb on the 5' RACE reads, gives a single entry per CDR3 protein. The sample has tens of thousands of distinct CDR3 sequences, 7% to 10% seen once. This clonotype came up a few times. Germline V CDR1 and CDR2: SGHRS, YFSETQ. The CDR3 consists of 17 residues. V trimming: 0 bases; J trimming: 6 bases; junction bases outside the gene matches: 11. The genes are TRBV5-1 and TRBJ2-1; 8 nucleotides agree with TRBD2. This clonotype was sampled from an adult who was a healthcare worker with PCR-confirmed SARS-CoV-2 infection or an uninfected control (not recorded which). The sequenced material came from whole blood. CDR3 DNA: TGCGCCAGCAGCTTGGAATATAGCGGGGCTAATATCAATGAGCAGTTCTTC. It codes for CASSLEYSGANINEQFF. Combining the CDR3 with reference TRBV5-1 and TRBJ2-1 gives the whole variable domain KAGVTQTPRYLIKTRGQQVTLSCSPISGHRSVSWYQQTPGQGLQFLFEYFSETQRNKGNFPGRFSGRQFSNSRSEMNVSTLELGDSALYLCASSLEYSGANINEQFFGPGTRLTVL.